This TCR beta chain stems from a study of blood T cell repertoires in COVID-19. Study-wide background: Acute and convalescent COVID-19 samples came from the United States, Italy and Spain. Sources were T cells, B-cell-depleted T cells, or PBMCs; the material itself was cDNA or gDNA.

This CDR3 is 17 amino acids long. With 0 bases clipped from V and 3 bases from J, the junction kept 13 bases outside the gene matches. Germline V gene sequence: CDR1 SQVTM, CDR2 ANQGSEA. Source study methods: From reference gene primer amplification, estimates of nucleated cell counts were derived. Clones were sequenced by immunoSEQ multiplex PCR, and TCRdb holds only the in-frame ones, with some missing. For V, J and clone size, that table is used; D and trimming come from the DNA. The sample has roughly 190,000 clones, around nine tenths seen once. This clone was seen just once. The clonotype originates from a man aged 35 to 55 with active or convalescent COVID-19. The chain is built from TRBV29-1 and TRBJ2-7, with TRBD1 matching over 8 bases. The sequencing input was peripheral blood. CDR3: CSVEDLLSGQGLYEQYF. Here the CDR3 DNA reads TGCAGCGTTGAAGATCTTCTATCAGGACAGGGCCTCTACGAGCAGTACTTC.